These T cell receptor beta chains were read from a single sample in a study of cytomegalovirus exposure and HLA in healthy donors. The table came from immunoSEQ multiplex PCR; TCRdb's copy has only in-frame clones and leaves some out. The sample lists under 130,000 clones, just over 75% occurring once. Source material: PBMCs. These TCRs come from a man between 35 and 55 years old in good health and CMV-seropositive. Each CDR3 is given with its conserved first and last residue. D genes are given only for firm matches. Expanded clones get a size class; other rows say once, few or many, or leave the size out.

CDR3	DNA	D	J	V	size
CASSLLGYSNQPQHF	TGTGCCAGCAGCTTACTAGGGTATAGCAATCAGCCCCAGCATTTT	NA	TRBJ1-5	TRBV5-6	NA
CASSSRGRYEKLFF	TGTGCCAGCAGTTCGAGGGGGCGGTATGAAAAACTGTTTTTT	TRBD1	TRBJ1-4	TRBV27	NA
CAWSSILYEQYF	TGTGCCTGGAGTTCTATCCTTTACGAGCAGTACTTC	NA	TRBJ2-7	TRBV30	few
CASSPGGAGGNTIYF	TGTGCCAGCAGCCCAGGGGGCGCAGGAGGAAACACCATATATTTT	TRBD1	TRBJ1-3	TRBV11-2	NA
CASIAVNSGANGLTF	TGTGCCAGCATAGCGGTAAACTCTGGGGCCAACGGCCTGACTTTC	NA	TRBJ2-6	TRBV28	NA
CASSLGQYSNQPQHF	TGTGCCAGCAGTCTCGGACAGTATAGCAATCAGCCCCAGCATTTT	NA	TRBJ1-5	TRBV6-5	NA
CASSLGAPGGRDTQYF	TGTGCCAGCAGCTTAGGGGCACCGGGGGGACGCGATACGCAGTATTTT	TRBD2	TRBJ2-3	TRBV11-2	NA
CATQGTHRRDSQYF	TGCGCCACTCAGGGGACACACAGACGGGACAGTCAGTACTTC	TRBD1	TRBJ2-4	TRBV4-3	few
CTSSTPGEAFF	TGCACCAGCAGCACCCCGGGGGAAGCTTTCTTT	NA	TRBJ1-1	TRBV1	once
CSVSHRGRSAHEKLFF	TGCAGCGTTTCCCACAGGGGGCGGTCGGCTCATGAAAAACTGTTTTTT	TRBD1	TRBJ1-4	TRBV29-1	few
CAGHIGEGQPQHF	TGTGCCGGCCACATAGGGGAAGGTCAGCCCCAGCATTTT	NA	TRBJ1-5	TRBV9	NA
CARSTLRAGGVSEQYF	TGTGCCAGAAGCACCCTTCGAGCGGGAGGAGTGAGCGAGCAGTACTTC	TRBD2	TRBJ2-7	TRBV5-3	few
CASSHRPSGSWNEQFF	TGTGCCAGCAGCCACCGACCTAGCGGGAGTTGGAATGAGCAGTTCTTC	TRBD2	TRBJ2-1	TRBV5-6	NA
CASSSLRSGFNYGYTF	TGTGCCAGCAGCTCCTTACGGTCTGGTTTCAACTATGGCTACACCTTC	NA	TRBJ1-2	TRBV5-6	few
CASSLGQWLQETQYF	TGTGCCAGCAGCTTGGGACAGTGGCTTCAAGAGACCCAGTACTTC	NA	TRBJ2-5	TRBV5-6	NA
CASSQEDMNTGELFF	TGCGCCAGCAGCCAAGAGGACATGAACACCGGGGAGCTGTTTTTT	NA	TRBJ2-2	TRBV4-3	NA
CASSPAWTSGNIQYF	TGTGCCAGCTCACCCGCCTGGACTAGCGGGAACATTCAGTACTTC	TRBD2	TRBJ2-4	TRBV18	NA
CASSLSLAGDTDTQYF	TGTGCCAGCAGCTTGAGTCTCGCGGGAGACACAGATACGCAGTATTTT	TRBD2	TRBJ2-3	TRBV5-4	NA
CASSLSTIRSEKLFF	TGTGCCAGCAGCTTGTCGACCATTCGGAGTGAAAAACTGTTTTTT	NA	TRBJ1-4	TRBV5-6	NA
CASSVDGRADSPLHF	TGTGCCAGCAGCGTAGACGGCAGGGCGGATTCACCCCTCCACTTT	NA	TRBJ1-6	TRBV9	NA
CASSQDVSGAPYEQYF	TGCGCCAGCAGCCAAGACGTGAGCGGGGCACCCTACGAGCAGTACTTC	TRBD2	TRBJ2-7	TRBV4-3	NA
CASSPGQAGAKNIQYF	TGCGCCAGCAGCCCAGGGCAAGCGGGAGCCAAAAACATTCAGTACTTC	NA	TRBJ2-4	TRBV4-1	NA
CASNLRTSGTGANEQFF	TGCGCCAGCAACCTCCGGACTAGCGGGACCGGTGCGAATGAGCAGTTCTTC	TRBD2	TRBJ2-1	TRBV5-1	NA
CASSLHGSLNTEAFF	TGTGCCAGCAGTCTCCATGGCAGTTTGAACACTGAAGCTTTCTTT	NA	TRBJ1-1	TRBV7-3	once
CATSRDVPAASSYNEQFF	TGTGCCACCAGCAGAGATGTCCCAGCGGCTAGCTCCTACAATGAGCAGTTCTTC	NA	TRBJ2-1	TRBV15	NA
CASSDRAQEKLFF	TGTGCCAGCAGCGACAGGGCCCAAGAAAAACTGTTTTTT	TRBD1	TRBJ1-4	TRBV6-6	once
CASSASGRQYF	TGCGCCAGCAGTGCTAGCGGACGGCAGTACTTC	TRBD2	TRBJ2-7	TRBV10-2	NA
CASSYSRFRTDYEQYF	TGTGCCAGCAGCTATAGCCGGTTTAGGACGGACTACGAGCAGTACTTC	NA	TRBJ2-7	TRBV7-2	once
CASQSGTSAEQYF	TGCGCCAGTCAGAGTGGGACTAGCGCCGAGCAGTACTTC	TRBD2	TRBJ2-7	TRBV10-1	NA
CASTPWAWTGTDTQYF	TGTGCCAGTACCCCTTGGGCGTGGACGGGGACAGATACGCAGTATTTT	NA	TRBJ2-3	TRBV19	NA
CAFSGADYGYTF	TGTGCCTTTTCAGGGGCGGACTATGGCTACACCTTC	NA	TRBJ1-2	TRBV30	NA
CASSQTGGEAQYF	TGTGCCAGCAGCCAGACAGGGGGTGAGGCCCAGTACTTC	TRBD1	TRBJ2-5	TRBV6-1	few
CASSQLAGGADTQYF	TGTGCCAGCAGCCAGCTAGCGGGGGGGGCAGATACGCAGTATTTT	TRBD2	TRBJ2-3	TRBV5-6	few
CASSWGANSNQPQHF	TGTGCCAGCAGCTGGGGAGCTAATAGCAATCAGCCCCAGCATTTT	NA	TRBJ1-5	TRBV7-9	once
CASSQQGEGLQGYTF	TGTGCCAGCAGCCAGCAGGGAGAGGGACTCCAAGGCTACACCTTC	NA	TRBJ1-2	TRBV4-2	NA
CASSQDRGTEAFF	TGCGCCAGCAGCCAAGACAGGGGCACTGAAGCTTTCTTT	NA	TRBJ1-1	TRBV4-3	NA
CASSVDRGGGEAFF	TGTGCCAGCAGCGTTGACAGGGGTGGGGGTGAAGCTTTCTTT	TRBD1	TRBJ1-1	TRBV5-4	NA
CASSYPVGDQPQHF	TGTGCCAGCAGTTACCCAGTAGGGGATCAGCCCCAGCATTTT	NA	TRBJ1-5	TRBV6-5	once
CASSAGLAQFTDTQYF	TGTGCCAGCAGCGCTGGACTAGCTCAATTCACAGATACGCAGTATTTT	TRBD2	TRBJ2-3	TRBV9	once
CASGGDRGREDTQYF	TGTGCTAGTGGGGGGGACAGGGGGCGCGAAGATACGCAGTATTTT	TRBD1	TRBJ2-3	TRBV12-5	NA
CASSIAQGQANQPQHF	TGTGCCAGTAGTATAGCTCAAGGACAGGCCAATCAGCCCCAGCATTTT	TRBD1	TRBJ1-5	TRBV19	NA
CASSGKGLIYEQYF	TGTGCCAGCAGCGGGAAGGGACTGATTTACGAGCAGTACTTC	NA	TRBJ2-7	TRBV5-6	NA
CASSALSRGGTEAFF	TGTGCCAGCAGCGCGTTAAGTCGGGGGGGCACTGAAGCTTTCTTT	NA	TRBJ1-1	TRBV11-3	NA
CASSLFGGSTEAFF	TGTGCCAGCAGCTTATTCGGGGGGAGTACTGAAGCTTTCTTT	NA	TRBJ1-1	TRBV7-9	NA
CASSRGLGSYEQYF	TGTGCCAGCAGCCGCGGACTAGGCTCCTACGAGCAGTACTTC	TRBD2	TRBJ2-7	TRBV27	once